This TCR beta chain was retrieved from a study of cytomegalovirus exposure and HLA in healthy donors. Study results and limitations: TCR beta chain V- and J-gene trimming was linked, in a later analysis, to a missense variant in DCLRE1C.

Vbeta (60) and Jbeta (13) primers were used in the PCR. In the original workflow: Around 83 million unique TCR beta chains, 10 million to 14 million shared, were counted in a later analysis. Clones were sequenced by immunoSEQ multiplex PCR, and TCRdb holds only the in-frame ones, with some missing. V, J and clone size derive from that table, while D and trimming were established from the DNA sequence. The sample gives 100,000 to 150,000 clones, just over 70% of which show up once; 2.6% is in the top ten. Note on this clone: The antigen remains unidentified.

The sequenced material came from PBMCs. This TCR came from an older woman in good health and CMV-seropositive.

CDR3 sequence reads: CASRPGTGGSGELFF. CDR3 nucleotide sequence: TGCGCCAGCAGGCCCGGGACAGGGGGTTCCGGGGAGCTGTTTTTT. The chain joins TRBV10-1 to TRBJ2-2; 11 bases are a match to TRBD1. CDR3 size: 15 residues. Germline V CDR1 and CDR2: WNHNN, SYGVQD (reference sequence). Trimming removed 6 bases from V and 6 bases from J; junction bases left unmatched: 6.